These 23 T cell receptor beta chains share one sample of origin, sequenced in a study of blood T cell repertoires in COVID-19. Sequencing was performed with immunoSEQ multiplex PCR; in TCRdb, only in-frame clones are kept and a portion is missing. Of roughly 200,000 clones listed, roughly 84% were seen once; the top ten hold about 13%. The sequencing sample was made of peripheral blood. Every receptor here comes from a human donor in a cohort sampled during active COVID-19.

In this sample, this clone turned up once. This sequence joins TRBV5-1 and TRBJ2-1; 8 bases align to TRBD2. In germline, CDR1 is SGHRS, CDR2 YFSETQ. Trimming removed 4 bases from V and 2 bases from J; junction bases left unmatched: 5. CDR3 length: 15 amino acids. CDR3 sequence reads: CASSPGLGAYNEQFF. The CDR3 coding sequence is TGCGCCAGCAGCCCGGGACTAGGAGCCTACAATGAGCAGTTCTTC. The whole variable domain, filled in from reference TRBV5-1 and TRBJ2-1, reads KAGVTQTPRYLIKTRGQQVTLSCSPISGHRSVSWYQQTPGQGLQFLFEYFSETQRNKGNFPGRFSGRQFSNSRSEMNVSTLELGDSALYLCASSPGLGAYNEQFFGPGTRLTVL.

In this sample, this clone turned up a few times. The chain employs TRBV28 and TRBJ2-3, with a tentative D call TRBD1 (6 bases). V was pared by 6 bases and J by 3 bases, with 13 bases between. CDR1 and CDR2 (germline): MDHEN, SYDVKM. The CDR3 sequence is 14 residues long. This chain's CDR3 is CASRRGTWTDTQYF. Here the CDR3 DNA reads TGTGCCAGCAGACGAGGGACATGGACAGATACGCAGTATTTT.

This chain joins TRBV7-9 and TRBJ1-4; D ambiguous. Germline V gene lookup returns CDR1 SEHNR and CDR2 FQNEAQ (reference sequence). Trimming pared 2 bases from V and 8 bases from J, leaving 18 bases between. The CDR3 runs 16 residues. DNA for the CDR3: TGTGCCAGCAGCTTAATTCAGACGCGTCGAGGGGAAAAACTGTTTTTT. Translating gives CASSLIQTRRGEKLFF. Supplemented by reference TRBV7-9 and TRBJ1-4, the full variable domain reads DTGVSQNPRHKITKRGQNVTFRCDPISEHNRLYWYRQTLGQGPEFLTYFQNEAQLEKSRLLSDRFSAERPKGSFSTLEIQRTEQGDSAMYLCASSLIQTRRGEKLFFGSGTQLSVL.

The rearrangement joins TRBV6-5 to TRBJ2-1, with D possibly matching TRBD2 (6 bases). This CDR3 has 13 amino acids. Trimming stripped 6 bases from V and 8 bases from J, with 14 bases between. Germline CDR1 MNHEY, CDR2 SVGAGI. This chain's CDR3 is CASSHSRGYEQFF. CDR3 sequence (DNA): TGTGCCAGCAGCCACAGCCGGGGGTATGAGCAGTTCTTC.

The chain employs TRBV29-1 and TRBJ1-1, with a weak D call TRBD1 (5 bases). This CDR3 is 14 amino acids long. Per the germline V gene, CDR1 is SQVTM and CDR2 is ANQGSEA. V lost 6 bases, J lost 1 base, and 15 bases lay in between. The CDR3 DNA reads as TGCAGCGTCCAAGGGGATCGTGGGAACACTGAAGCTTTCTTT. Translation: CSVQGDRGNTEAFF.

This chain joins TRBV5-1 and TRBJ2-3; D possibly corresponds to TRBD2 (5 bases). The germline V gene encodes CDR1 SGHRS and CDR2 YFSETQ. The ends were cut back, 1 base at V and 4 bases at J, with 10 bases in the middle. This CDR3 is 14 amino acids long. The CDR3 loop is CASSLTSLSDTQYF. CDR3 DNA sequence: TGCGCCAGCAGCTTGACTAGTCTCTCAGATACGCAGTATTTT.

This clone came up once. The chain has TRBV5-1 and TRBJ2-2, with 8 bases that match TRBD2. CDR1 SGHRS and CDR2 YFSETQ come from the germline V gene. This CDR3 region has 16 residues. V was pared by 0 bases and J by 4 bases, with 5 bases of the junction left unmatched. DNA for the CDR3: TGCGCCAGCAGCTTGGTTAGCGGGACGTCCACCGGGGAGCTGTTTTTT. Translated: CASSLVSGTSTGELFF.

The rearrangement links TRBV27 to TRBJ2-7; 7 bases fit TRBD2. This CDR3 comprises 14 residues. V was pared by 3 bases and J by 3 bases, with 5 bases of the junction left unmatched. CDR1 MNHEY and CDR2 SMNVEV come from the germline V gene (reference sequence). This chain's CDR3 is CASSLRGSFYEQYF. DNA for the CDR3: TGTGCCAGCAGTTTGCGCGGGAGTTTCTACGAGCAGTACTTC.

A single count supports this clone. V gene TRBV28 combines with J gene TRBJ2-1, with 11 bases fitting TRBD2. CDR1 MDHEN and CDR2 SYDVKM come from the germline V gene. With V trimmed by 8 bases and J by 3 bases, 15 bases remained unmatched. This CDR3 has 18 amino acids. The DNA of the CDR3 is TGTGCCAGCTCCATTGAGGGGCGACTAGCGGGGAACTACAATGAGCAGTTCTTC. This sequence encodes CASSIEGRLAGNYNEQFF.

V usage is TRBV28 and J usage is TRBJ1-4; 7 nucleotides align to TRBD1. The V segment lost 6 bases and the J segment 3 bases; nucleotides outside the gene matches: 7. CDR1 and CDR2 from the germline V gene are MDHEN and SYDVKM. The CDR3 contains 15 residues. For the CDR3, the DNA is TGTGCCAGCAGCGAAGACAGGGCGGCTAATGAAAAACTGTTTTTT. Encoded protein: CASSEDRAANEKLFF.

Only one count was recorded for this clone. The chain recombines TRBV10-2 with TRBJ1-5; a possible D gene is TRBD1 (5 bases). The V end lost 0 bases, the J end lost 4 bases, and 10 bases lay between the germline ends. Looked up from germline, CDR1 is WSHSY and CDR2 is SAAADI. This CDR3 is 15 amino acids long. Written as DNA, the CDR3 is TGCGCCAGCAGTGAGTCCGCAGGGAGGAATCAGCCCCAGCATTTT. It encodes CASSESAGRNQPQHF.

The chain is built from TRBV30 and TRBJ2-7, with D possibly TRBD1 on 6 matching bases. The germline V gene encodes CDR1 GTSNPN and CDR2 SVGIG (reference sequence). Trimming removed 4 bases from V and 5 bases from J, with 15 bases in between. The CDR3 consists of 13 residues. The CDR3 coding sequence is TGTGCCTGGACAGTTACAGGGAAGGACGAGCAGTACTTC. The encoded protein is CAWTVTGKDEQYF.

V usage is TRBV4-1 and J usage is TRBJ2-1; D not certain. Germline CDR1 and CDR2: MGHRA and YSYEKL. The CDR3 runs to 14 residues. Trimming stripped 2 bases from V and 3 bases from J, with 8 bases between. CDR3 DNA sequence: TGCGCCAGCAGCCAATCTTCGGTCTACAATGAGCAGTTCTTC. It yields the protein CASSQSSVYNEQFF.

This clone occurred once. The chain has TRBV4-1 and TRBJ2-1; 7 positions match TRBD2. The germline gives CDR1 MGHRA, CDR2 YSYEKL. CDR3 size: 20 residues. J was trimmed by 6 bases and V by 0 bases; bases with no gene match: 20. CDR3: CASSQEARGTIVRVLNEQFF. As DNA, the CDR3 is TGCGCCAGCAGCCAAGAGGCCCGCGGGACTATAGTACGGGTCCTCAATGAGCAGTTCTTC.

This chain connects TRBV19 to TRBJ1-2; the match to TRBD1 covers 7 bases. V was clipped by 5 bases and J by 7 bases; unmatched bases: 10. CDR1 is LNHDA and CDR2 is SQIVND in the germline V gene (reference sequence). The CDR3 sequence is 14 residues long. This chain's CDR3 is CASSADRVIRGYTF. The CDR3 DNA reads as TGTGCCAGTAGTGCCGACAGGGTAATACGTGGCTACACCTTC.

The CDR3 DNA reads as TGTGCCAGCAGATTTTGGCGGGAGAACACCGGGGAGCTGTTTTTT. Residues: CASRFWRENTGELFF. The chain couples TRBV5-6 to TRBJ2-2; D may be TRBD2 (6 bases). The CDR3 is 15 amino acids. Trimming left V 5 bases short and J 1 base short, with 12 bases between. Germline CDR1 SGHDT, CDR2 YYEEEE.

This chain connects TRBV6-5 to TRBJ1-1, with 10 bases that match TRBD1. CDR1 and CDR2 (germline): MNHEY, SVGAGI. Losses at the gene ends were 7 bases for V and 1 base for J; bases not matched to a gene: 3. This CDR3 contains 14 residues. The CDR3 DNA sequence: TGTGCCAGCATCAGGACAGGGGGGAACACTGAAGCTTTCTTT. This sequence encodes CASIRTGGNTEAFF.

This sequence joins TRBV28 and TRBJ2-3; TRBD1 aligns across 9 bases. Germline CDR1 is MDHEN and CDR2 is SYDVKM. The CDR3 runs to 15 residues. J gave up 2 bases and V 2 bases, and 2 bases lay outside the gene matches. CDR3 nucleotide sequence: TGTGCCAGCAGTTTAGGACAGGGGCACACAGATACGCAGTATTTT. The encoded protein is CASSLGQGHTDTQYF.

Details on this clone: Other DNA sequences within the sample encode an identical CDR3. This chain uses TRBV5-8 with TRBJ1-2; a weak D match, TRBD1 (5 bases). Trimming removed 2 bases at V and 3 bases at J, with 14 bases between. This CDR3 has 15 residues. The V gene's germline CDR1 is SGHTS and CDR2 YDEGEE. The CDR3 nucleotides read TGTGCCAGCAGCTTTGAGACAGCCATCCACTATGGCTACACCTTC. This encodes CASSFETAIHYGYTF. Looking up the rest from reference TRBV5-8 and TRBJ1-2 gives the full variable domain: EAGVTQSPTHLIKTRGQQATLRCSPISGHTSVYWYQQALGLGLQFLLWYDEGEERNRGNFPPRFSGRQFPNYSSELNVNALELEDSALYLCASSFETAIHYGYTFGSGTRLTVV.

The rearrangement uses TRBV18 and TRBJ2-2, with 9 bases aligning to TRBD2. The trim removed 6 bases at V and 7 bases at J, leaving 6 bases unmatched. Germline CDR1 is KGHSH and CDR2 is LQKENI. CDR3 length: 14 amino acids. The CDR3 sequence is CASSLGLAIGELFF. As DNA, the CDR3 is TGTGCCAGCTCCCTCGGACTAGCGATCGGGGAGCTGTTTTTT.

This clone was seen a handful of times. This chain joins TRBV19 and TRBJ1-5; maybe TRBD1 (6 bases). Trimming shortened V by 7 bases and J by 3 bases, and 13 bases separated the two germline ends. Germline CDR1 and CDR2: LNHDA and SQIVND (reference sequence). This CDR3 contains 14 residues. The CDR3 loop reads CASNPWDNNQPQHF. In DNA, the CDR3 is TGTGCCAGTAACCCTTGGGACAACAATCAGCCCCAGCATTTT.

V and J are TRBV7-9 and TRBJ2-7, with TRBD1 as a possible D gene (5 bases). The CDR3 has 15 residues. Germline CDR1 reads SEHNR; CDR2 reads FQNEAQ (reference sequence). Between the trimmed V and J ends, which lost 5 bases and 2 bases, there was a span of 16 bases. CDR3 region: CASSHSWTLTYEQYF. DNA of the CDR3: TGTGCCAGCAGCCACTCCTGGACATTGACCTACGAGCAGTACTTC.

In DNA, the CDR3 is TGCGCCAGCAGCTCCGGGACAGGGCCCGGGGAGCTGTTTTTT. It yields the protein CASSSGTGPGELFF. V is TRBV5-1 and J is TRBJ2-2; 9 nucleotides agree with TRBD1. After removal of 3 bases from V and 6 bases from J, the junction contained 3 bases not matched to a gene. This CDR3 has 14 residues. Per the germline V gene, CDR1 is SGHRS and CDR2 is YFSETQ. Based on the CDR3 plus reference TRBV5-1 and TRBJ2-2, the full variable domain is KAGVTQTPRYLIKTRGQQVTLSCSPISGHRSVSWYQQTPGQGLQFLFEYFSETQRNKGNFPGRFSGRQFSNSRSEMNVSTLELGDSALYLCASSSGTGPGELFFGEGSRLTVL.